This TCR beta chain came from a study of identical twins. Only healthy Caucasians were included as donors. To note about this clonotype: Antigen unknown.

Study results and caveats: Conclusions were drawn cross-sectionally by statistical analysis, without following the same donors.

With V trimmed by 5 bases and J by 5 bases, 5 bases remained unmatched. The CDR3 sequence is 16 residues long. The germline V gene has CDR1 ENHRY and CDR2 SYGVKD. TCRdb redid the calling of the 5' RACE reads with MiXCR, one entry per CDR3 protein. The table lists 1.5 million to 2 million distinct CDR3 sequences, less than 35% of them singletons, with approximately 0.25% in the top ten. Sequencing was done on a sample of cord blood. The source of this sequence is a newborn girl in good health. This chain connects TRBV10-3 to TRBJ2-5; 16 bases fit TRBD2. The CDR3 here is CAISTGLAGGRETQYF. The CDR3 DNA is TGTGCCATCAGTACGGGACTAGCGGGGGGGCGTGAGACCCAGTACTTC.